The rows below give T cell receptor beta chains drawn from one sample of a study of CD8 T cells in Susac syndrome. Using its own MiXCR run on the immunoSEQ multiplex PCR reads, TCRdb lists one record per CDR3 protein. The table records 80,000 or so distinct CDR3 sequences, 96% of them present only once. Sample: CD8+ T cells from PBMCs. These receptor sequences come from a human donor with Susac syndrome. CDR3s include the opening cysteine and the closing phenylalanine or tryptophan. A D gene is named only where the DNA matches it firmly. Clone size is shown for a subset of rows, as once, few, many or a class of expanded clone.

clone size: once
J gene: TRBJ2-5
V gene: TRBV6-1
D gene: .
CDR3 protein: CASSTPVGAGRETQYF
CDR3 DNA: TGTGCCAGCAGCACCCCCGTTGGGGCGGGCCGGGAGACCCAGTACTTC

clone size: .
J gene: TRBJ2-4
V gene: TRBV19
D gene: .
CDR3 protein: CASSIRGATKNIQYF
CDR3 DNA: TGTGCCAGTAGTATACGGGGAGCTACCAAAAACATTCAGTACTTC

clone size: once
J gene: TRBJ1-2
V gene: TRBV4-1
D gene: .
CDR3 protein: CASSQDQGVDYGYTF
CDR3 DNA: TGCGCCAGCAGCCAAGATCAAGGGGTTGACTATGGCTACACCTTC

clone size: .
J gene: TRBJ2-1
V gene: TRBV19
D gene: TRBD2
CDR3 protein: CASSGTSGTYNEQFF
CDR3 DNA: TGTGCCAGTAGCGGGACTAGCGGGACCTACAATGAGCAGTTCTTC

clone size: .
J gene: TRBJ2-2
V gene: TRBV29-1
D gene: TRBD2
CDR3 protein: CSVAPLAGYTGELFF
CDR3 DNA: TGCAGCGTCGCCCCACTAGCGGGTTACACCGGGGAGCTGTTTTTT

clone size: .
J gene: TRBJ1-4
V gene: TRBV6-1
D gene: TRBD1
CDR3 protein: CASSPWTGQNEKLFF
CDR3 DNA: TGTGCCAGCAGTCCCTGGACAGGGCAGAATGAAAAACTGTTTTTT

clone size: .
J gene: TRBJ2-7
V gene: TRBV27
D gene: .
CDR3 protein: CASSLPGGEQYF
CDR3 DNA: TGTGCCAGCAGTTTACCTGGTGGCGAGCAGTACTTC

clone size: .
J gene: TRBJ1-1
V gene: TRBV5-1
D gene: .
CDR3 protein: CASSSEPPRTEAFF
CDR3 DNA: TGCGCCAGCAGCTCCGAGCCGCCAAGGACTGAAGCTTTCTTT

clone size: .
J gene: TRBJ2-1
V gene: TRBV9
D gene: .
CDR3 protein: CASSVWDNEQFF
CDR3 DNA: TGTGCCAGCAGCGTATGGGACAATGAGCAGTTCTTC

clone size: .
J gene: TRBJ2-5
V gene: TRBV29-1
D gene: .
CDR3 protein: CSVLGETQYF
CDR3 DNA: TGCAGCGTTCTGGGGGAGACCCAGTACTTC

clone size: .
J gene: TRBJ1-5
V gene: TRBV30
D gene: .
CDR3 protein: CAWSATVSNQPQHF
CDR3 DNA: TGTGCCTGGAGTGCTACAGTTAGCAATCAGCCCCAGCATTTT

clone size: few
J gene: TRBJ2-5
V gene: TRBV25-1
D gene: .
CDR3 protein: CASGQETQYF
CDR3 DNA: TGTGCCAGCGGACAAGAGACCCAGTACTTC

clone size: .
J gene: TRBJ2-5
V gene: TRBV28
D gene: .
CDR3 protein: CASGLEGEETQYF
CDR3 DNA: TGTGCCAGCGGGTTGGAGGGGGAAGAGACCCAGTACTTC

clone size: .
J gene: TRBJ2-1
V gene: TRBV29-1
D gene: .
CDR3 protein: CSVEWRANSYNEQFF
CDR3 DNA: TGCAGCGTTGAATGGCGGGCCAACTCCTACAATGAGCAGTTCTTC

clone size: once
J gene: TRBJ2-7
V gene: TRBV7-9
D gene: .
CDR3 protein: CASSSARDTSYEQYF
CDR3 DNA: TGTGCCAGCAGCTCTGCCCGGGACACCTCCTACGAGCAGTACTTC

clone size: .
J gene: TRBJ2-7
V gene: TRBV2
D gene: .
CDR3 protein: CASTAFSGVYEQYF
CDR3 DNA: TGTGCCAGCACCGCATTTTCAGGGGTCTACGAGCAGTACTTC

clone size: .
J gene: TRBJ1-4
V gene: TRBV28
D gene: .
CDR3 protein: CASSLGFEKLFF
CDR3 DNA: TGTGCCAGCAGTTTGGGGTTTGAAAAACTGTTTTTT

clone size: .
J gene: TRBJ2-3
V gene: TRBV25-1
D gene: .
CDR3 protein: CASSEFRGSTDTQYF
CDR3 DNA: TGTGCCAGCAGTGAATTCAGGGGTAGCACAGATACGCAGTATTTT

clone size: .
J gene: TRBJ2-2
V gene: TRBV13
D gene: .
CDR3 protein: CASRHGANTGELFF
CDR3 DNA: TGTGCCAGCAGACACGGGGCGAACACCGGGGAGCTGTTTTTT

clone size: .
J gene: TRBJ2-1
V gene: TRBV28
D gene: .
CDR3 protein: CASSLWGNEQFF
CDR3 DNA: TGTGCCAGCAGTTTATGGGGGAATGAGCAGTTCTTC

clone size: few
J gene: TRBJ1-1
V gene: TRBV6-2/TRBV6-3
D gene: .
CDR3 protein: CASRYRGGTEAFF
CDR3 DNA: TGTGCCAGCCGATACCGGGGCGGCACTGAAGCTTTCTTT

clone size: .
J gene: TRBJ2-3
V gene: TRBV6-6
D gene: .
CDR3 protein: CASSYWMRSGADTQYF
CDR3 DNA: TGTGCCAGCAGTTACTGGATGAGATCGGGGGCAGATACGCAGTATTTT

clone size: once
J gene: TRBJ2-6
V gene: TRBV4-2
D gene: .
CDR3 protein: CASSPYAGANVLTF
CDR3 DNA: TGTGCCAGCAGCCCCTATGCTGGGGCCAACGTCCTGACTTTC

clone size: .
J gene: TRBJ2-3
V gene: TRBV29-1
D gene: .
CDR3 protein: CSVDQDTQYF
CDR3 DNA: TGCAGCGTTGACCAAGATACGCAGTATTTT

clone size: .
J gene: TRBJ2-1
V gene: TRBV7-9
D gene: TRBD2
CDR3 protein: CASSTSGLGDEQFF
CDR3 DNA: TGTGCCAGCAGCACTAGCGGTCTCGGCGATGAGCAGTTCTTC

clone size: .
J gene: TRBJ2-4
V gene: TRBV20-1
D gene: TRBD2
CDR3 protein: CRPWGVWLAGGGASGNIQYF
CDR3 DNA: TGCAGGCCTTGGGGTGTGTGGCTAGCGGGAGGTGGAGCCAGCGGAAACATTCAGTACTTC

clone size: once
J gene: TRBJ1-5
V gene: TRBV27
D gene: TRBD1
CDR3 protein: CASRQGDGNQPQHF
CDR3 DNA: TGTGCCAGCAGACAGGGGGATGGCAATCAGCCCCAGCATTTT

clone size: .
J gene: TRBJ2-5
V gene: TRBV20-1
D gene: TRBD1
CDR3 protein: CSATGEGAEETQYF
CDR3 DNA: TGCAGTGCTACCGGTGAGGGGGCCGAAGAGACCCAGTACTTC

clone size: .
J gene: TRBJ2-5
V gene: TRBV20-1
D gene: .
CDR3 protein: CSATALWDQETQYF
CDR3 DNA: TGCAGTGCTACCGCTTTGTGGGACCAAGAGACCCAGTACTTC

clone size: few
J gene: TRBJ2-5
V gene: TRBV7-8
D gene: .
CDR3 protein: CASSPSGETQYF
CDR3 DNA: TGTGCCAGCAGCCCGTCGGGGGAGACCCAGTACTTC

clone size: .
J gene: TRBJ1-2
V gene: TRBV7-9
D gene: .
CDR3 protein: CASSLAQIYGYTF
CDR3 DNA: TGTGCCAGCAGCTTAGCACAGATCTATGGCTACACCTTC

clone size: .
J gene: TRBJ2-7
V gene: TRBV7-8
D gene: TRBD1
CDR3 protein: CASGQGAYEQYF
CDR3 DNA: TGTGCCTCGGGACAGGGGGCCTACGAGCAGTACTTC

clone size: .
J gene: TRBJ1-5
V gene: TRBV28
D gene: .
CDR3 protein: CASSLTRINQPQHF
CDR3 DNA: TGTGCCAGCAGTTTAACCAGGATCAATCAGCCCCAGCATTTT

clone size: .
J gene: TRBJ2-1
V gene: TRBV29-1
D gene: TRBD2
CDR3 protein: CSVPGLAGVEQFF
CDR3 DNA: TGCAGCGTACCGGGACTAGCGGGGGTTGAGCAGTTCTTC

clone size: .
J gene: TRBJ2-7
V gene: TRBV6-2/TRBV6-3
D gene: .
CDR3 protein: CASSRTVAEQYF
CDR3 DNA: TGTGCCAGCAGCAGGACAGTCGCGGAGCAGTACTTC

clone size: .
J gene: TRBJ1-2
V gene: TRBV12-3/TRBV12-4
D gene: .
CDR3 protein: CASSPGYGYTF
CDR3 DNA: TGTGCCAGCAGCCCCGGCTATGGCTACACCTTC

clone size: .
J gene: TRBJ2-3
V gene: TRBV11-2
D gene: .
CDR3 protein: CASSLDAHTQYF
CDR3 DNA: TGTGCCAGCAGCTTAGACGCTCATACGCAGTATTTT

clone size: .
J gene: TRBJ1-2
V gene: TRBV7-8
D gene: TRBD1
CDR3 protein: CARQGGLAGGYTF
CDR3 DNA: TGTGCCCGACAGGGGGGGCTGGCAGGCGGCTACACCTTC

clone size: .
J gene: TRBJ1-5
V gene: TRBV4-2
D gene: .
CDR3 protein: CASSPLHRDQPQHF
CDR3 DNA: TGTGCCAGCAGCCCATTACACAGGGATCAGCCCCAGCATTTT

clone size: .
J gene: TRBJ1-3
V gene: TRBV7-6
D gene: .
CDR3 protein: CASRPQASSGNTIYF
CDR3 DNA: TGTGCCAGCCGCCCACAGGCTAGCTCTGGAAACACCATATATTTT

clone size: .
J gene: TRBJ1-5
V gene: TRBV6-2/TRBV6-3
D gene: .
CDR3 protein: CASRRSGRADNQPQHF
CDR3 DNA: TGTGCCAGCAGGAGGTCCGGCAGGGCCGATAATCAGCCCCAGCATTTT

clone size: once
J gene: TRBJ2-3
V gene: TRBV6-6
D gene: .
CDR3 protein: CASRSVDTQYF
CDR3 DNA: TGTGCCAGCAGGAGTGTAGATACGCAGTATTTT

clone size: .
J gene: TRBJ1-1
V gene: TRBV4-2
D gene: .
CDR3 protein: CASSQVGLTEAFF
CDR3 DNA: TGTGCCAGCAGCCAGGTGGGTTTGACTGAAGCTTTCTTT

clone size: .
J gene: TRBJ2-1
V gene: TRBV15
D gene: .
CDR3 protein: CATSRSRDIPGEQFF
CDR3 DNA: TGTGCCACCAGCAGGTCCCGGGACATTCCCGGGGAGCAGTTCTTC

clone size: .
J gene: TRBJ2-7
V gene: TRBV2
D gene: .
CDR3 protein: CASFDRIYEQYF
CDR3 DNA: TGTGCCAGCTTCGACAGAATCTACGAGCAGTACTTC

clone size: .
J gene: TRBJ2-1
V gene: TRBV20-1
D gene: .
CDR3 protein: CSARWDERNNEQFF
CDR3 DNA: TGCAGTGCTAGGTGGGACGAGAGGAACAATGAGCAGTTCTTC

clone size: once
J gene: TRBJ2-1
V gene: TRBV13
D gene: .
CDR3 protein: CASSLGRSYNEQFF
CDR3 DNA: TGTGCCAGCAGCTTAGGTCGGTCCTACAATGAGCAGTTCTTC